The 13 T cell receptor beta chains below were found in one sample sequenced in a study of Ad26.COV2.S vaccination and SARS-CoV-2 variants. Here immunoSEQ multiplex PCR was the method, and the copy in TCRdb shows in-frame clones only, minus some. The table has 300,000 to 350,000 clones, about 89% seen once. The treatment here: 15 to 20 received Ad26.COV2.S at low or high dose, single or two shots; 5 received placebo; per-sample allocation not given. Samples analyzed were those drawn on day 63 after the first vaccine or placebo injection. The starting material was peripheral blood, obtained in a trial of Ad26.COV2.S vaccine versus placebo. The source is a person aged 18-60 years who received the Ad26.COV2.S COVID-19 vaccine or a placebo.

The chain carries TRBV5-4 and TRBJ1-2; a possible D gene is TRBD1 (5 bases). The CDR3 length is 15 residues. CDR1 SGHNT and CDR2 YYREEE come from the germline V gene (reference sequence). V lost 0 bases and J 5 bases, leaving 14 bases between the germline ends. The CDR3 sequence is CASSLALEGRYGYTF. For the CDR3, the DNA is TGTGCCAGCAGCTTGGCTTTAGAGGGGAGATATGGCTACACCTTC.

This clone was detected only once. The V gene is TRBV6-1, the J gene TRBJ1-6, with D uncertain. With 4 bases removed from V and 6 bases from J, the gap between germline ends came to 1 base. Germline CDR1 and CDR2: MNHNS and SASEGT. The CDR3 has 11 amino acids. As DNA, the CDR3 is TGTGCCAGCAGTGCTAATTCACCCCTCCACTTT. The encoded protein is CASSANSPLHF.

The gene calls are TRBV3-1 (or the pseudogene TRBV3-2) and TRBJ2-1; tentatively, D is TRBD2 (5 bases). The CDR3 loop spans 14 amino acids. Germline lookup yields CDR1 LGHDT and CDR2 YNNKEL (reference sequence). V was cut by 6 bases and J by 7 bases, with 16 bases left in between. CDR3 DNA sequence: TGTGCCAGCAGTCAGCTCAGCGGTTTTAATGAGCAGTTCTTC. It translates to CASSQLSGFNEQFF.

This sequence joins TRBV28 and TRBJ2-1, with TRBD1 as a possible D gene (6 bases). The CDR3 has 15 residues. The germline V gene encodes CDR1 MDHEN and CDR2 SYDVKM. Trimming left V 2 bases short and J 4 bases short, with 12 bases between. The CDR3 DNA is TGTGCCAGCAGTTTAGCCCGGGACACTTACAATGAGCAGTTCTTC. It specifies CASSLARDTYNEQFF.

This clone has a single count. V gene TRBV19 combines with J gene TRBJ1-5; 7 bases match TRBD1. Unmatched junction bases numbered 12, after V lost 3 bases and J lost 4 bases. Germline CDR1 LNHDA, CDR2 SQIVND (reference sequence). This CDR3 contains 17 residues. CDR3 sequence reads: CASSMGIPGQRNQPQHF. The CDR3 DNA reads as TGTGCCAGTAGTATGGGGATACCGGGACAGAGAAATCAGCCCCAGCATTTT.

The CDR3 is CASSPLDSGSGNTIYF. CDR3 DNA sequence: TGTGCCAGCTCACCCCTGGACAGTGGGTCTGGAAACACCATATATTTT. The V call is TRBV18, the J call TRBJ1-3; TRBD1 might be the D (6 bases). This CDR3 contains 16 residues. V gave up 3 bases and J gave up 1 base, with 13 bases separating them. Germline values: CDR1 KGHSH, CDR2 LQKENI.

J is TRBJ1-5 and V is TRBV20-1; tentatively, D is TRBD1 (5 bases). V was pared by 3 bases and J by 6 bases, with 18 bases between. This CDR3 is built from 15 residues. The germline V gene encodes CDR1 DFQATT and CDR2 SNEGSKA (reference sequence). The CDR3 loop reads CSASPPGGVGQPQHF. In nucleotides, the CDR3 is TGCAGTGCTAGTCCCCCGGGGGGGGTAGGTCAGCCCCAGCATTTT.

The chain employs TRBV27 and TRBJ2-2; D may be TRBD2 (6 bases). The germline gives CDR1 MNHEY, CDR2 SMNVEV (reference sequence). The V end lost 6 bases, the J end lost 2 bases, and 10 bases lay between the germline ends. The CDR3 contains 14 residues. The CDR3 nucleotides are TGTGCCAGCAGACCGGACTACAACACCGGGGAGCTGTTTTTT. Translation gives CASRPDYNTGELFF.

This chain links TRBV5-1 with TRBJ2-3; D is possibly TRBD1 (7 bases). V dropped 1 base and J dropped 4 bases, with 13 bases sitting between them. This CDR3 has 15 residues. Germline CDR1 reads SGHRS; CDR2 reads YFSETQ. CDR3 nucleotides: TGCGCCAGCAGCTTGAACAGGGGACTTTCAGATACGCAGTATTTT. This encodes CASSLNRGLSDTQYF.

The chain employs TRBV27 and TRBJ2-7; D gene ambiguous. This CDR3 spans 12 amino acids. Germline CDR1 and CDR2: MNHEY and SMNVEV (reference sequence). Trimming stripped 10 bases from V and 5 bases from J, with 15 bases between. As DNA, the CDR3 is TGTGCCACTGGTTTTATCGGTGACGAGCAGTACTTC. Amino acids: CATGFIGDEQYF.

The rearrangement joins TRBV7-2 to TRBJ1-2; unclear D gene. This CDR3 region has 13 residues. Germline assignment: CDR1 SGHTA and CDR2 FQGNSA. Trimming removed 0 bases from V and 7 bases from J, with 9 bases in between. CDR3: CASSLATAVGYTF. The CDR3 nucleotides read TGTGCCAGCAGCTTAGCCACCGCCGTTGGCTACACCTTC.

The rearrangement links TRBV28 to TRBJ2-7, with a tentative D call TRBD2 (5 bases). The CDR3 consists of 11 residues. Trimming cost V 10 bases and J 1 base, with 8 bases left between them. Per germline, CDR1 MDHEN and CDR2 SYDVKM. The CDR3 coding sequence is TGTGCCACCGGGATTTCCTACGAGCAGTACTTC. This codes for CATGISYEQYF.

The rearrangement uses TRBV19 and TRBJ1-2; D is unclear. Deletions cut 5 bases from V and 7 bases from J, with 14 bases between. The V gene's germline CDR1 is LNHDA and CDR2 SQIVND (reference sequence). The CDR3 is 13 residues long. The CDR3 loop is CASSDSRDRGYTF. The CDR3 bases are TGTGCCAGTAGTGACTCTAGGGATCGTGGCTACACCTTC. The full variable domain, completed using reference TRBV19 and TRBJ1-2, is DGGITQSPKYLFRKEGQNVTLSCEQNLNHDAMYWYRQDPGQGLRLIYYSQIVNDFQKGDIAEGYSVSREKKESFPLTVTSAQKNPTAFYLCASSDSRDRGYTFGSGTRLTVV.